Listed below are T cell receptor beta chains from one sample, sequenced in a study of blood T cell repertoires in COVID-19. The protocol was immunoSEQ multiplex PCR, while the TCRdb copy is restricted to in-frame clones and leaves out a portion. The sample shows about 69,000 clones, 85% to 90% of them seen only once. Specimen: peripheral blood. These receptor sequences come from a man aged 45 to 65 with acute or convalescent COVID-19. The CDR3 runs from the conserved cysteine through the conserved F or W. Fields, in order: J gene, D gene, CDR3 length, clone size, V gene, CDR3 protein, CDR3 DNA. D genes are given only for firm matches. Size is stated for part of the rows, as once, few or many counts, or as a class when the clone is expanded.

TRBJ2-1,.,12,.,TRBV7-6,CASSLASNEQFF,TGTGCCAGCAGCTTAGCGTCGAATGAGCAGTTCTTC
TRBJ1-1,.,13,.,TRBV9,CASSPKDRTEAFF,TGTGCCAGCAGCCCCAAGGACAGAACTGAAGCTTTCTTT
TRBJ2-4,.,14,once,TRBV2,CASSSGLAKNIQYF,TGTGCCAGCAGTAGCGGACTAGCCAAAAACATTCAGTACTTC
TRBJ2-6,TRBD1,17,.,TRBV11-2,CASSFGTGIAGANVLTF,TGTGCCAGCAGCTTCGGGACAGGCATAGCGGGGGCCAACGTCCTGACTTTC
TRBJ2-1,.,12,.,TRBV6-6,CASNAPDNEQFF,TGTGCCAGCAACGCCCCGGACAATGAGCAGTTCTTC
TRBJ2-1,.,12,.,TRBV19,CASSPQGNEQFF,TGTGCCAGTAGTCCTCAGGGGAATGAGCAGTTCTTC
TRBJ2-3,TRBD2,13,.,TRBV6-5,CASQVAGVDTQYF,TGTGCCAGCCAGGTAGCGGGCGTGGATACGCAGTATTTT
TRBJ1-2,.,11,.,TRBV10-1,CASSAGYGYTF,TGCGCCAGCAGTGCCGGGTACGGCTACACCTTC
TRBJ1-6,.,13,.,TRBV20-1,CSASYSSNSPLHF,TGCAGTGCTAGTTACAGTAGTAATTCACCCCTCCACTTT
TRBJ2-3,TRBD2,15,.,TRBV9,CASSVGTSYADTQYF,TGTGCCAGCAGCGTCGGGACTAGCTATGCAGATACGCAGTATTTT
TRBJ1-2,TRBD1,13,.,TRBV19,CASSRQGNYGYTF,TGTGCCAGTAGCAGACAGGGGAACTATGGCTACACCTTC
TRBJ1-2,.,13,.,TRBV25-1,CASSFGFEDGYTF,TGTGCCAGCAGTTTCGGTTTTGAGGATGGCTACACCTTC
TRBJ2-1,.,15,.,TRBV5-1,CASSFLAGSYNEQFF,TGCGCCAGCAGCTTTCTAGCAGGCTCCTACAATGAGCAGTTCTTC